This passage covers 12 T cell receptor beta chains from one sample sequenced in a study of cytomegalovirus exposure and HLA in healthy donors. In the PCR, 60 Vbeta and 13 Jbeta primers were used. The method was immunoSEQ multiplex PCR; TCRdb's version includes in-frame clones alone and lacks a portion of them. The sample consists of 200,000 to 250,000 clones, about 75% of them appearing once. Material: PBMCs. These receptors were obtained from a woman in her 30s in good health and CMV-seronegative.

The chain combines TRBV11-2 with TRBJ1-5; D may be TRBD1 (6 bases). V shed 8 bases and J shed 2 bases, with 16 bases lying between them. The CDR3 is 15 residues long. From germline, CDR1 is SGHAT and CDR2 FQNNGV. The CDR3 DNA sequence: TGTGCCAGCGGCCCGGGGGGCGGTGGCAATCAGCCCCAGCATTTT. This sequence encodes CASGPGGGGNQPQHF.

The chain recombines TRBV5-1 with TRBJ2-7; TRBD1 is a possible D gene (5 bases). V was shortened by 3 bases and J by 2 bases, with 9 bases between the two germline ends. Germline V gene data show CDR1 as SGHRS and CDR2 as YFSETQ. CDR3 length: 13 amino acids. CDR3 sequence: CASSYAGTYEQYF. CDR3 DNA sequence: TGCGCCAGCAGCTACGCAGGGACCTACGAGCAGTACTTC.

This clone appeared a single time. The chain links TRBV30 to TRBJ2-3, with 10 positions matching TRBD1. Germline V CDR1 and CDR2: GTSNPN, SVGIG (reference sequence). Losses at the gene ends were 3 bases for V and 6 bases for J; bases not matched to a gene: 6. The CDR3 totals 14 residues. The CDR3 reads CAWSPGQGTDTQYF. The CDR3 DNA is TGTGCCTGGAGCCCGGGACAGGGGACGGATACGCAGTATTTT.

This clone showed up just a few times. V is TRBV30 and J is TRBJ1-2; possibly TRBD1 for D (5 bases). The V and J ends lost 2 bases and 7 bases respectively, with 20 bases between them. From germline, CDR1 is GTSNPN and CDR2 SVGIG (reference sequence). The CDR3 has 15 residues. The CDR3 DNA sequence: TGTGCCTGGAGTACCTCCTGGGGGGGGACTGGTGGCTACACCTTC. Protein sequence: CAWSTSWGGTGGYTF.

Here the CDR3 DNA reads TGTGCCTGGAGTGACGGGACTGGCAAGAATGAGCAGTTCTTC. Its translation is CAWSDGTGKNEQFF. The genes are TRBV30 and TRBJ2-1; maybe TRBD2 (6 bases). Trimming shortened V by 1 base and J by 7 bases, and 14 bases separated the two germline ends. The germline CDR1 and CDR2 sequences are GTSNPN and SVGIG (reference sequence). The CDR3 is 14 amino acids.

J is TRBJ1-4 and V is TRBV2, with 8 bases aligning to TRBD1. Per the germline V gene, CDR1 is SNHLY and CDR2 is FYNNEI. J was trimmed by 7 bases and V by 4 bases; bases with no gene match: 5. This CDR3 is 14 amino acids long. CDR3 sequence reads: CASSAGTGGEKLFF. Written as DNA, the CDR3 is TGTGCCAGCAGTGCCGGGACAGGCGGTGAAAAACTGTTTTTT.

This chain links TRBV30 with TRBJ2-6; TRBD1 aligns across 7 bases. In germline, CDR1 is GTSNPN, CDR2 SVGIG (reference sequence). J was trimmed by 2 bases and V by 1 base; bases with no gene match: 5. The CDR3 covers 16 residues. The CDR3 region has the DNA TGTGCCTGGAGTGGGGGGCAGGGGGCTGGGGCCAACGTCCTGACTTTC. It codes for CAWSGGQGAGANVLTF. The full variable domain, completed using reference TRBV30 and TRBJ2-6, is SQTIHQWPATLVQPVGSPLSLECTVEGTSNPNLYWYRQAAGRGLQLLFYSVGIGQISSEVPQNLSASRPQDRQFILSSKKLLLSDSGFYLCAWSGGQGAGANVLTFGAGSRLTVL.

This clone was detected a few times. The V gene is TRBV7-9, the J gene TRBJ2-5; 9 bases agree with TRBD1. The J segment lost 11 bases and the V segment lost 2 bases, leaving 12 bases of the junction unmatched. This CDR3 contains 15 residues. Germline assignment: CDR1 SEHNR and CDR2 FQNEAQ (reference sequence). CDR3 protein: CASSLNPRTGDEQYF. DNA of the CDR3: TGTGCCAGCAGCTTAAATCCCCGGACAGGGGATGAGCAGTACTTC.

The CDR3 region has the DNA TGTGCCAGCAGGCCTTCGGGGGGGGGCTACGAGCAGTACTTC. It yields the protein CASRPSGGGYEQYF. This sequence joins TRBV5-4 and TRBJ2-7; 8 nucleotides agree with TRBD2. Germline CDR1 reads SGHNT; CDR2 reads YYREEE (reference sequence). The CDR3 is made up of 14 amino acids. V lost 5 bases, J lost 3 bases, and 7 bases stayed unmatched.

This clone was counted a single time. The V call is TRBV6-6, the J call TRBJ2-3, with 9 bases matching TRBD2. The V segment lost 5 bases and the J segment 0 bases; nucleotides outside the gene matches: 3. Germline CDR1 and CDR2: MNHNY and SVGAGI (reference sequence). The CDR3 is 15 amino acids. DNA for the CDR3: TGTGCCAGCAGTCCCGCGGGGGGGAGCACAGATACGCAGTATTTT. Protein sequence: CASSPAGGSTDTQYF.

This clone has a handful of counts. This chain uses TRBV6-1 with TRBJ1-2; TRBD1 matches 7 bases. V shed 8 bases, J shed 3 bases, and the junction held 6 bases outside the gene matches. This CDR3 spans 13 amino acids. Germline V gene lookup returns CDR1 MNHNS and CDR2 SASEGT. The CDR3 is CASETGSDYGYTF. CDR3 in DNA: TGTGCCAGCGAGACAGGGAGTGACTATGGCTACACCTTC.

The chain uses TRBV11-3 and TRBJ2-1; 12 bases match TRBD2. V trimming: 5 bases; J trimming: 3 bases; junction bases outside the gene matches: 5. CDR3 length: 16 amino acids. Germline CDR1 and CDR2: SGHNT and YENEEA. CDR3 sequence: CASSPRTSGVYNEQFF. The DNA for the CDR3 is TGTGCCAGCAGCCCCCGGACTAGCGGGGTCTACAATGAGCAGTTCTTC.